This entry lists 9 T cell receptor beta chains sequenced from one sample in a study of blood T cell repertoires in COVID-19. Profiling relied on immunoSEQ multiplex PCR, and the TCRdb table lists in-frame clones only, not all of them. The table has about 92,000 clones, around 82% seen once. Sequenced material: peripheral blood. These receptors were taken from a human donor in a cohort sampled during active COVID-19.

The J gene is TRBJ2-5, the V gene TRBV27, with a possible D match to TRBD1 (6 bases). CDR1 and CDR2 from the germline V gene are MNHEY and SMNVEV (reference sequence). Trimming pared 3 bases from V and 0 bases from J, leaving 8 bases between. CDR3 length equals 14 residues. This CDR3 reads CASSLDRYQETQYF. The CDR3 nucleotides are TGTGCCAGCAGTTTGGACAGATACCAAGAGACCCAGTACTTC.

The V and J genes are TRBV2 and TRBJ2-5, with a tentative D call TRBD1 (5 bases). This CDR3 comprises 12 residues. CDR1 is SNHLY, CDR2 FYNNEI, per germline. V was shortened by 7 bases and J by 6 bases, with 12 bases between the two germline ends. CDR3: CASTLLGQTQYF. The DNA for the CDR3 is TGTGCCAGCACCCTGCTGGGGCAGACCCAGTACTTC.

The V call is TRBV2, the J call TRBJ2-1; TRBD1 aligns across 11 bases. Germline trimming cut 9 bases from V and 12 bases from J; bases unmatched to any gene: 13. This CDR3 spans 14 amino acids. Germline CDR1 reads SNHLY; CDR2 reads FYNNEI. The CDR3 protein is CASPPGQGGNGQFF. The DNA of the CDR3 is TGTGCCAGTCCACCGGGACAGGGGGGCAACGGGCAGTTCTTC.

V is TRBV5-1 and J is TRBJ2-5; 7 bases line up with TRBD1. V lost 4 bases, J lost 4 bases, and 7 bases stayed unmatched. Germline V CDR1 and CDR2: SGHRS, YFSETQ. The CDR3 sequence is 14 residues long. CDR3 in amino acids: CASSTGRDRETQYF. DNA of the CDR3: TGCGCCAGCAGCACCGGCCGGGACAGAGAGACCCAGTACTTC.

This clone was observed a single time. The chain is built from TRBV28 and TRBJ2-1; TRBD2 matches at 7 bases. The CDR3 sequence is 13 residues long. The junction had 8 bases not matched to a gene; V was cut back by 10 bases and J by 5 bases. CDR1 MDHEN and CDR2 SYDVKM come from the germline V gene. DNA of the CDR3: TGTGCCACCCTCCTGACTAGCAACAATGAGCAGTTCTTC. This sequence encodes CATLLTSNNEQFF.

V and J are TRBV27 and TRBJ1-2; TRBD1 might be the D (5 bases). Germline-derived CDR1 and CDR2 are MNHEY and SMNVEV (reference sequence). The CDR3 consists of 13 residues. Trimming took off 5 bases at V and 9 bases at J, with 16 bases between the two ends. The CDR3 spells CASSPYMQGSYTF. The CDR3 nucleotides read TGTGCCAGCAGTCCCTATATGCAGGGAAGCTACACCTTC.

The J gene is TRBJ1-2, the V gene TRBV2; possibly TRBD1 for D (6 bases). There are 14 residues in the CDR3. Germline V gene lookup returns CDR1 SNHLY and CDR2 FYNNEI. Trimming pared 5 bases from V and 4 bases from J, leaving 14 bases between. CDR3 sequence: CASSLGGLSYGYTF. CDR3 nucleotide sequence: TGTGCCAGCAGTCTGGGGGGGCTGAGCTATGGCTACACCTTC.

This clone was observed a few times. The CDR3 loop reads CASSPLRNEKLFF. The CDR3 nucleotides read TGTGCCAGCAGCCCGTTGAGAAATGAAAAACTGTTTTTT. The rearrangement uses TRBV14 and TRBJ1-4; D not resolved. Trimming pared 4 bases from V and 5 bases from J, leaving 8 bases between. The V gene's germline CDR1 is SGHDN and CDR2 FVKESK. The CDR3 totals 13 residues. The full variable domain, its missing parts supplied by reference TRBV14 and TRBJ1-4, is EAGVTQFPSHSVIEKGQTVTLRCDPISGHDNLYWYRRVMGKEIKFLLHFVKESKQDESGMPNNRFLAERTGGTYSTLKVQPAELEDSGVYFCASSPLRNEKLFFGSGTQLSVL.

The chain recombines TRBV28 with TRBJ2-5, with D perhaps matching TRBD1 (7 bases). V lost 7 bases and J lost 7, with 19 bases in between. The CDR3 covers 14 residues. CDR1 MDHEN and CDR2 SYDVKM come from the germline V gene. The CDR3 region is CASILGTGEVTQYF. In nucleotides, the CDR3 is TGTGCCAGCATCCTGGGAACAGGGGAGGTGACCCAGTACTTC.